This TCR beta chain was documented in a study of OX40 agonist ivuxolimab in advanced cancers. Study context: At 0.01 to 10 mg/kg, ivuxolimab was administered intravenously to patients every 2 weeks. Study-wide results and caveats: Expanded clones belonging to CD8+ T cells outnumbered, on average, those of CD4+. Among the least clonally expanded were partial responders at 0.1-3.0 mg/kg.

Germline V CDR1 and CDR2: LNHDA, SQIVND (reference sequence). Trimming shortened V by 3 bases and J by 0 bases, and 11 bases separated the two germline ends. The CDR3 has 15 residues. Patients were excluded for autoimmune disease history or systemic immunosuppression. Using immunoSEQ multiplex PCR, the repertoire was profiled, and TCRdb retains in-frame clones only, with some absent. The sample lists about 25,000 clones; approximately 81% were seen once. On this clone itself: Its antigen is currently unknown.

Sequencing was performed on CD4+ or CD8+ T cells sorted from blood, taken in a trial of the OX40 agonist ivuxolimab. The TCR was taken from an adult with an advanced solid tumor such as melanoma, head and neck, liver or kidney cancer. The chain uses TRBV19 and TRBJ1-1; maybe TRBD1 (5 bases). In DNA, the CDR3 is TGTGCCAGTAGTATGACCGGGGCCCTGAACACTGAAGCTTTCTTT. This sequence encodes CASSMTGALNTEAFF.